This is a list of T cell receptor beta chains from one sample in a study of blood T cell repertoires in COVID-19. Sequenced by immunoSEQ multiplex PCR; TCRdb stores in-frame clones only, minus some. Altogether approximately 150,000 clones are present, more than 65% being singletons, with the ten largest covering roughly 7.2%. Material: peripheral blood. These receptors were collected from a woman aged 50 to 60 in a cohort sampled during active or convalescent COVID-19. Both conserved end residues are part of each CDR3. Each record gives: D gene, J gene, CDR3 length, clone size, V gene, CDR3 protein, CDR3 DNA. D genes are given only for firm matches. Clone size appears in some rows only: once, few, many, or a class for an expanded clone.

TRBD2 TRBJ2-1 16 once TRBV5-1 CASSPGAGAHYNEQFF TGCGCCAGCAGCCCGGGAGCGGGGGCCCACTACAATGAGCAGTTCTTC
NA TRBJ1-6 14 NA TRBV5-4 CASSLTGYNSPLHF TGTGCCAGCAGCTTGACAGGGTATAATTCACCCCTCCACTTT
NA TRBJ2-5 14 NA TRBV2 CASSVATGQETQYF TGTGCCAGCAGTGTTGCAACGGGCCAAGAGACCCAGTACTTC
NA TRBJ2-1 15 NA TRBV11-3 CASSPSSAPYNEQFF TGTGCCAGCAGCCCCTCTAGCGCTCCCTACAATGAGCAGTTCTTC
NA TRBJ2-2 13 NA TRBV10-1 CATSGSITGELFF TGCGCCACCTCGGGATCCATCACCGGGGAGCTGTTTTTT
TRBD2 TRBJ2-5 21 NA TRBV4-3 CASSQESRGPGLAGVPETQYF TGCGCCAGCAGCCAAGAGTCGCGGGGGCCAGGACTAGCGGGGGTTCCGGAGACCCAGTACTTC
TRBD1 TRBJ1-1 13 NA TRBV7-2 CASSRDRNTEAFF TGTGCCAGCAGTAGGGACAGGAACACTGAAGCTTTCTTT
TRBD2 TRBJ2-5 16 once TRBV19 CASSIGWGGLAETQYF TGTGCCAGTAGTATAGGGTGGGGGGGACTAGCGGAGACCCAGTACTTC
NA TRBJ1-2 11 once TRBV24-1 CATSDNYGYTF TGTGCCACCAGTGACAATTATGGCTACACCTTC
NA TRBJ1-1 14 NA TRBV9 CASSGQVMNTEAFF TGTGCCAGCAGCGGACAGGTTATGAACACTGAAGCTTTCTTT
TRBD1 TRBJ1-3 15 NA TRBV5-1 CASSYTGDPGNTIYF TGCGCCAGCAGCTATACAGGGGATCCTGGAAACACCATATATTTT
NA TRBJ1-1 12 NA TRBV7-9 CASSWDYTEAFF TGTGCCAGCAGCTGGGACTACACTGAAGCTTTCTTT
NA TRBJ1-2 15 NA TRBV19 CASSIGQITFYGYTF TGTGCCAGTAGTATTGGGCAGATAACCTTCTATGGCTACACCTTC
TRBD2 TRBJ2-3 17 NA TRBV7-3 CASSRRPSGGGTDTQYF TGTGCCAGCAGCCGTCGGCCTAGCGGGGGTGGCACAGATACGCAGTATTTT
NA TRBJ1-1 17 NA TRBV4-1 CASSQEDGRAMNTEAFF TGCGCCAGCAGCCAAGAAGACGGCAGGGCTATGAACACTGAAGCTTTCTTT
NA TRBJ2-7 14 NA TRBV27 CASSLSGGSYEQYF TGTGCCAGCAGTTTATCAGGGGGCTCCTACGAGCAGTACTTC
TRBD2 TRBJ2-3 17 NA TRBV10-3 CATSQRGGAVNADTQYF TGTGCCACCAGTCAACGCGGGGGGGCCGTAAACGCAGATACGCAGTATTTT
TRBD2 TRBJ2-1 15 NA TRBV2 CASSDLAGGRGEQFF TGTGCCAGCAGCGACCTAGCGGGGGGACGGGGTGAGCAGTTCTTC
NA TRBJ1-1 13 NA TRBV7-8 CASSLGRGLEAFF TGTGCCAGCAGCTTAGGAAGGGGACTGGAAGCTTTCTTT
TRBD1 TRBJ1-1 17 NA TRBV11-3 CASSLVGGQGVNTEAFF TGTGCCAGCAGCTTAGTGGGGGGTCAGGGGGTGAACACTGAAGCTTTCTTT
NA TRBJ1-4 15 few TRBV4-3 CASSQDHATNEKLFF TGCGCCAGCAGCCAAGATCATGCAACTAATGAAAAACTGTTTTTT
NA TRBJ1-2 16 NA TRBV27 CASSWGLTGGEDGYTF TGTGCCAGCAGTTGGGGGTTGACAGGAGGAGAAGATGGCTACACCTTC
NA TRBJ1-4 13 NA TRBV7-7 CASSLTQNEKLFF TGTGCTAGCAGCTTGACTCAGAATGAAAAACTGTTTTTT
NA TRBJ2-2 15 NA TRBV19 CASSINQGRAGELFF TGTGCCAGTAGTATTAACCAGGGCAGGGCCGGGGAGCTGTTTTTT
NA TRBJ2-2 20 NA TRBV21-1 CASSKDRSGERAGESGELFF TGTGCCAGCAGCAAAGATAGAAGCGGGGAGCGGGCCGGTGAGTCCGGGGAGCTGTTTTTT
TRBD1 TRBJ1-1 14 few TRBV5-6 CASSTTTGWTEAFF TGTGCCAGCAGCACAACGACAGGGTGGACTGAAGCTTTCTTT
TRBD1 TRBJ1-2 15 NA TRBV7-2 CASSPRPQGDYGYTF TGTGCCAGCAGCCCCAGGCCACAGGGGGACTATGGCTACACCTTC
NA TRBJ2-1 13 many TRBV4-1 CAGSQAPGEEQFF TGCGCGGGCAGCCAAGCCCCAGGGGAAGAGCAGTTCTTC
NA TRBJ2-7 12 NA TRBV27 CASSLMGGEQYF TGTGCCAGCAGTTTAATGGGGGGCGAGCAGTACTTC
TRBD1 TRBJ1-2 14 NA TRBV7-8 CASSFSQGANGYTF TGTGCCAGCAGCTTCTCCCAGGGGGCAAATGGCTACACCTTC
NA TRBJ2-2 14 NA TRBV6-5 CASSYPGFTGELFF TGTGCCAGCAGTTACCCAGGGTTCACCGGGGAGCTGTTTTTT
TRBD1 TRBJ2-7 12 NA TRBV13 CASSPRTGEQYF TGTGCCAGCAGCCCCAGGACAGGCGAGCAGTACTTC
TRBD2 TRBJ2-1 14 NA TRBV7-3 CASSPGGPYNEQFF TGTGCCAGCAGCCCGGGGGGGCCTTACAATGAGCAGTTCTTC
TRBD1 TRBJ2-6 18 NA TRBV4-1 CASSQVGQGAPGANVLTF TGCGCCAGCAGCCAAGTAGGCCAGGGGGCACCCGGGGCCAACGTCCTGACTTTC
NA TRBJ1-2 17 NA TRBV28 CASSLYAGGGSAYGYTF TGTGCCAGCAGTTTATACGCCGGGGGGGGTTCTGCCTATGGCTACACCTTC
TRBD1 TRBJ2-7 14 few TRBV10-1 CASSECDRGCEQYF TGCGCCAGCAGTGAGTGCGACAGGGGGTGCGAGCAGTACTTC
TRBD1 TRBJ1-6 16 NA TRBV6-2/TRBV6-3 CASSDGQGTYNSPLHF TGTGCCAGCAGTGACGGACAGGGGACCTATAATTCACCCCTCCACTTT
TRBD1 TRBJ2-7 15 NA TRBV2 CASSKRTGTLYEQYF TGTGCCAGCAGCAAGCGGACAGGGACTCTTTACGAGCAGTACTTC
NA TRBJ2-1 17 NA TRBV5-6 CASSLGPQGGLYNEQFF TGTGCCAGCAGCTTGGGGCCTCAGGGTGGGTTGTACAATGAGCAGTTCTTC
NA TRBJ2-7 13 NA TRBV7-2 CASSPLSSYEQYF TGTGCCAGCAGCCCATTGTCATCCTACGAGCAGTACTTC
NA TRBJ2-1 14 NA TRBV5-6 CASSLLAPLDEQFF TGTGCCAGCAGCTTGCTTGCGCCGCTGGATGAGCAGTTCTTC
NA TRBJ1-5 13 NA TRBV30 CAWGTGLDQPQHF TGTGCCTGGGGCACAGGGTTAGATCAGCCCCAGCATTTT
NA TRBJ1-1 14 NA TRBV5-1 CASSSNQGRTEAFF TGCGCCAGCAGCTCAAACCAGGGGCGTACTGAAGCTTTCTTT
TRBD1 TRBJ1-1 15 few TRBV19 CASSIQQGVNTEAFF TGTGCCAGTAGTATTCAACAGGGGGTTAACACTGAAGCTTTCTTT
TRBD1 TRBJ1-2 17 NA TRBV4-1 CASSQDTGTGGMYGYTF TGCGCCAGCAGCCAAGATACAGGGACAGGGGGAATGTATGGCTACACCTTC
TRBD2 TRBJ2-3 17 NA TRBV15 CATSREVAGERPDTQYF TGTGCCACCAGCAGAGAAGTAGCGGGGGAGAGGCCAGATACGCAGTATTTT
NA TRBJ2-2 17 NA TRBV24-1 CATSDPISSVHTGELFF TGTGCCACCAGTGACCCGATATCTAGCGTTCACACCGGGGAGCTGTTTTTT
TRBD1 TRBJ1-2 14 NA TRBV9 CASSALQGNYGYTF TGTGCCAGCAGCGCCTTACAGGGGAACTATGGCTACACCTTC
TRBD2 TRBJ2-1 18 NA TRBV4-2 CASSPKVSGGTSYNEQFF TGTGCCAGCAGCCCGAAGGTTAGCGGGGGGACGTCCTACAATGAGCAGTTCTTC
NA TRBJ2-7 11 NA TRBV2 CASSAVYEQYF TGTGCCAGCAGTGCAGTCTACGAGCAGTACTTC
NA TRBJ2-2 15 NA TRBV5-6 CASSFGQGSAGELFF TGTGCCAGCAGCTTTGGTCAGGGAAGCGCCGGGGAGCTGTTTTTT
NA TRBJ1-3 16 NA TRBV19 CASSKAGKFSGNTIYF TGTGCCAGTAGTAAAGCGGGCAAGTTCTCTGGAAACACCATATATTTT
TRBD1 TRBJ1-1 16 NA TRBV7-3 CASSKSGRAGGTEAFF TGTGCCAGCAGCAAATCTGGTCGTGCAGGGGGAACTGAAGCTTTCTTT
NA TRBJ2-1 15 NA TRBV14 CASSLSGGAKNEQFF TGTGCCAGCAGCCTTAGCGGTGGGGCGAAGAATGAGCAGTTCTTC
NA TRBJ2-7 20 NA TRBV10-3 CAISESFPQSTGAGTGEQYF TGTGCCATCAGTGAGTCGTTTCCCCAAAGCACAGGGGCGGGAACGGGCGAGCAGTACTTC
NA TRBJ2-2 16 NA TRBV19 CASSPLWGPGTGELFF TGTGCCAGTAGCCCTCTCTGGGGGCCGGGCACCGGGGAGCTGTTTTTT
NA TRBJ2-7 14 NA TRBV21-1 CASSREGKVYEQYF TGTGCCAGCAGCAGGGAGGGGAAAGTCTACGAGCAGTACTTC
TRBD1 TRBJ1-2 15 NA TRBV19 CASSSGDRLYYGYTF TGTGCCAGTAGTTCCGGGGACAGGCTCTACTATGGCTACACCTTC
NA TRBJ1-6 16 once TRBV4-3 CASSQEGGFNNSPLHF TGCGCCAGCAGCCAAGAAGGCGGGTTTAATAATTCACCCCTCCACTTT